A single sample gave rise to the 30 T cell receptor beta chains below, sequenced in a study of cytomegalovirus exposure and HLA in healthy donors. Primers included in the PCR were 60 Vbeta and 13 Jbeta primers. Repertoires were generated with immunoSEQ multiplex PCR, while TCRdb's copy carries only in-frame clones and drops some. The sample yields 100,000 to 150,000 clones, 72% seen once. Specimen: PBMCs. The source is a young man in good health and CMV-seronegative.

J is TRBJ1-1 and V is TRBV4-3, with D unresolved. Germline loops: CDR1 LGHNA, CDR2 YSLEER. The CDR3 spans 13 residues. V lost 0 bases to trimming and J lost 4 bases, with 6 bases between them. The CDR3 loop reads CASSQEHGTEAFF. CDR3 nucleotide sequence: TGCGCCAGCAGCCAAGAGCACGGCACTGAAGCTTTCTTT.

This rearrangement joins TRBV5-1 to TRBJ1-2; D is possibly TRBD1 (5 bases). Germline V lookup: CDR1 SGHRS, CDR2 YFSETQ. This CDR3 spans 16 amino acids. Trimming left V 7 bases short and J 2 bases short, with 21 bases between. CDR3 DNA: TGCGCCAGCGCCCGGCGGGGGGAGCCTCAGAACTATGGCTACACCTTC. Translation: CASARRGEPQNYGYTF. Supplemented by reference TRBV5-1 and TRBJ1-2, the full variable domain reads KAGVTQTPRYLIKTRGQQVTLSCSPISGHRSVSWYQQTPGQGLQFLFEYFSETQRNKGNFPGRFSGRQFSNSRSEMNVSTLELGDSALYLCASARRGEPQNYGYTFGSGTRLTVV.

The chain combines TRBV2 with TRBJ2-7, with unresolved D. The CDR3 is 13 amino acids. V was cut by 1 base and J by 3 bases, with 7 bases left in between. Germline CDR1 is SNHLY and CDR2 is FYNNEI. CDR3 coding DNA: TGTGCCAGCAGTGAAGAATTATACTACGAGCAGTACTTC. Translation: CASSEELYYEQYF.

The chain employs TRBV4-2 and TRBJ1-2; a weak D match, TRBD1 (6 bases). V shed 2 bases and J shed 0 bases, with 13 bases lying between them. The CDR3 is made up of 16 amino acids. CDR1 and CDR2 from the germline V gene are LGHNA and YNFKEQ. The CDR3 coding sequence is TGTGCCAGCAGCCAACCTATGGACAGAGCTAACTATGGCTACACCTTC. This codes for CASSQPMDRANYGYTF.

This CDR3 is CASSPLGGTNYGYTF. CDR3 sequence (DNA): TGTGCCAGCTCACCTCTCGGAGGCACGAACTATGGCTACACCTTC. The chain joins TRBV18 to TRBJ1-2; D gene uncertain. Trimming shortened V by 3 bases and J by 2 bases, and 13 bases separated the two germline ends. The CDR3 loop spans 15 amino acids. Germline assignment: CDR1 KGHSH and CDR2 LQKENI.

The CDR3 spells CASSLARGGRPDTQYF. The CDR3, as DNA: TGCGCCAGCAGCTTGGCTCGGGGGGGCCGGCCAGATACGCAGTATTTT. V usage is TRBV5-1 and J usage is TRBJ2-3; 8 nucleotides line up with TRBD2. The V gene's germline CDR1 is SGHRS and CDR2 YFSETQ. V was clipped by 0 bases and J by 4 bases; unmatched bases: 7. This CDR3 has 16 amino acids.

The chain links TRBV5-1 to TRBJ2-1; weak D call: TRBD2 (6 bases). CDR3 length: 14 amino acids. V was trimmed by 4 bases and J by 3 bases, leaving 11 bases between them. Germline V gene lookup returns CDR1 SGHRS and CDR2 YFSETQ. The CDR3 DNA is TGCGCCAGCAGCCCGGGGGACCACTACAATGAGCAGTTCTTC. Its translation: CASSPGDHYNEQFF.

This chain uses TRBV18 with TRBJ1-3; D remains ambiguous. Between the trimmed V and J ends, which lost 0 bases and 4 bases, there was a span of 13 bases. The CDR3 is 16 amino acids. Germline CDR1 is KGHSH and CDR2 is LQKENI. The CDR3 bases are TGTGCCAGCTCACCACCGGGCCTGGGCGCCGGAAACACCATATATTTT. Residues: CASSPPGLGAGNTIYF.

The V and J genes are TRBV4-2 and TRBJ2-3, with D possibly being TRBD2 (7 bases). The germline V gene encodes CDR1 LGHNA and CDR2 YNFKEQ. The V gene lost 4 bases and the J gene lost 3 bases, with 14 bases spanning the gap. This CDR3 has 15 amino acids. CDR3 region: CASSPRTAGTDTQYF. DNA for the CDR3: TGTGCCAGCAGCCCCCGGACAGCGGGGACAGATACGCAGTATTTT.

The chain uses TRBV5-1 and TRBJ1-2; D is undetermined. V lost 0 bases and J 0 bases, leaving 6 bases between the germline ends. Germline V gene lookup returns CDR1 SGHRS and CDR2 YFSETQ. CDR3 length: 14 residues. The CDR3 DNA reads TGCGCCAGCAGCTTGGTGTCTACTAACTATGGCTACACCTTC. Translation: CASSLVSTNYGYTF.

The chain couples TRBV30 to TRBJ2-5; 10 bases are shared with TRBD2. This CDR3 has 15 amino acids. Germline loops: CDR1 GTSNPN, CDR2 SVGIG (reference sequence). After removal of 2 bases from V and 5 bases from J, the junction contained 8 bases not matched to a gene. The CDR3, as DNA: TGTGCCTGGAGTCCAAGCGGGGGGGGCGAGGAGACCCAGTACTTC. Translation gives CAWSPSGGGEETQYF. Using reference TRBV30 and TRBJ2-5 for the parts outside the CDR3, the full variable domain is SQTIHQWPATLVQPVGSPLSLECTVEGTSNPNLYWYRQAAGRGLQLLFYSVGIGQISSEVPQNLSASRPQDRQFILSSKKLLLSDSGFYLCAWSPSGGGEETQYFGPGTRLLVL.

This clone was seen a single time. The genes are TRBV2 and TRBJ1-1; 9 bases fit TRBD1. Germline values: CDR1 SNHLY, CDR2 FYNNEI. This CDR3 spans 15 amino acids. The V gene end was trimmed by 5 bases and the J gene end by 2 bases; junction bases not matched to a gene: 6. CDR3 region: CASSRGQGRNTEAFF. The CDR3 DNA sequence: TGTGCCAGCAGTAGAGGACAGGGGAGAAACACTGAAGCTTTCTTT.

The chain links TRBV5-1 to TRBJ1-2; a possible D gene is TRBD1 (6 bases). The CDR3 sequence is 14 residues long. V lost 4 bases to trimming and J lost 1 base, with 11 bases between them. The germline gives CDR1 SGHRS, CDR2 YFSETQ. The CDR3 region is CASSLDRNNYGYTF. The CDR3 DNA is TGCGCCAGCAGCCTTGACAGGAATAACTATGGCTACACCTTC.

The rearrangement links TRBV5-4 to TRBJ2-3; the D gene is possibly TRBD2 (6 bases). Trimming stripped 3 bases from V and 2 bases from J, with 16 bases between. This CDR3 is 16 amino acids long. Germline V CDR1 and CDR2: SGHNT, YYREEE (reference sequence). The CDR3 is CASSSGGGVTTDTQYF. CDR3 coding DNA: TGTGCCAGCAGCTCTGGTGGCGGGGTTACCACAGATACGCAGTATTTT.

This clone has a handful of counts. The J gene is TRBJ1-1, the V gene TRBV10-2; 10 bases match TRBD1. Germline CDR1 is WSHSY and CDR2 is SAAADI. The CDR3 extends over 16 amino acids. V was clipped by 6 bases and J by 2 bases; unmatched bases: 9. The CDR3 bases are TGCGCCAGCAGAAGTAGGGACAGGGGAAGTAACACTGAAGCTTTCTTT. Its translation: CASRSRDRGSNTEAFF.

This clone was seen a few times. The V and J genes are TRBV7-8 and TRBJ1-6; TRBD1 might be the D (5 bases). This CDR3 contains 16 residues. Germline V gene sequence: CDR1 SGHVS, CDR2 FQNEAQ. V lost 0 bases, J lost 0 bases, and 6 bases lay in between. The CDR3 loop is CASSLAGGSYNSPLHF. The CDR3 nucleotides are TGTGCCAGCAGCTTAGCGGGGGGCTCCTATAATTCACCCCTCCACTTT.

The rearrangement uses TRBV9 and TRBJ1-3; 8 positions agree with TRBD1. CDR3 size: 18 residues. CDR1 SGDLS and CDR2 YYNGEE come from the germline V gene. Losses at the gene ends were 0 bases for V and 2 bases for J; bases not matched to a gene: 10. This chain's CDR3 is CASSVGQGIRSPGNTIYF. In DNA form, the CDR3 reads TGTGCCAGCAGCGTAGGACAGGGGATTAGAAGCCCTGGAAACACCATATATTTT.

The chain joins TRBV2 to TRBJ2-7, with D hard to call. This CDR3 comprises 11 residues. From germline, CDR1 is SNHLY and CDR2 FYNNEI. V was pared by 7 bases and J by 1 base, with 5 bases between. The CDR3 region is CASTLSYEQYF. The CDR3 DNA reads TGTGCCAGCACTCTTTCCTACGAGCAGTACTTC.

The CDR3: CASSQGGLAGEKGYNEQFF. CDR3 DNA: TGCGCCAGCAGCCAAGGGGGGCTAGCGGGGGAGAAGGGGTACAATGAGCAGTTCTTC. This chain connects TRBV4-1 to TRBJ2-1; 10 bases are a match to TRBD2. The CDR3 runs to 19 residues. Germline lookup yields CDR1 MGHRA and CDR2 YSYEKL. V lost 1 base and J lost 4; bases outside the gene matches: 13.

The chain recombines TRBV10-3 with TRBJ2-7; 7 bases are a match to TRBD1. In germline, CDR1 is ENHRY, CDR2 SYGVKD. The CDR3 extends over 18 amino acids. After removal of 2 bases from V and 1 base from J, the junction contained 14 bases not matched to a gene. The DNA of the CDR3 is TGTGCCATCAGTGAGCCCCCGCCAGGCCCAGGGGGATCCTACGAGCAGTACTTC. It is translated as CAISEPPPGPGGSYEQYF.

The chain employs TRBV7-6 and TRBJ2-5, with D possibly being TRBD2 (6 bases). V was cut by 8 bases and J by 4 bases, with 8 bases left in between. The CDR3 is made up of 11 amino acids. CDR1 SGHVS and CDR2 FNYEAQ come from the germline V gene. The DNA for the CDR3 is TGTGCCAGCGGAGGGCGAGAGACCCAGTACTTC. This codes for CASGGRETQYF.

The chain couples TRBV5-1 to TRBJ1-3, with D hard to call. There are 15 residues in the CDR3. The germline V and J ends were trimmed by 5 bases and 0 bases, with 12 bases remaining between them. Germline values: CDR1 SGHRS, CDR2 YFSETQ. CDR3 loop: CASRGAGLSGNTIYF. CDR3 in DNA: TGCGCCAGCAGGGGCGCAGGCCTCTCTGGAAACACCATATATTTT.

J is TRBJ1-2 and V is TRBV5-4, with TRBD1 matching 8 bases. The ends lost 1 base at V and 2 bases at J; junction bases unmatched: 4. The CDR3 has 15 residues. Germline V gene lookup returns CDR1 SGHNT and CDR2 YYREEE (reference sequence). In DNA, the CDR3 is TGTGCCAGCAGCTTGTCGGCAGGGGGCAACTATGGCTACACCTTC. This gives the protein CASSLSAGGNYGYTF.

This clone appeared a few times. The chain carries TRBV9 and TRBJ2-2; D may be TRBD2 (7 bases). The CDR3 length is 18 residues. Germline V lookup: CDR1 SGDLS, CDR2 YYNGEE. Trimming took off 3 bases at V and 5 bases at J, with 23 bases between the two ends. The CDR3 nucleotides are TGTGCCAGCAGCGCGAAAGGGGGGGGGCAGGGAGTGACCGGGGAGCTGTTTTTT. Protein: CASSAKGGGQGVTGELFF.

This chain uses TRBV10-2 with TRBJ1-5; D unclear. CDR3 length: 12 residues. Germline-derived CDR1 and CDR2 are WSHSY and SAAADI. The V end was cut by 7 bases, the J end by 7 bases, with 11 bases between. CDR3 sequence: CASTGTGQPQHF. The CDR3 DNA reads TGCGCCAGCACGGGAACGGGGCAGCCCCAGCATTTT.

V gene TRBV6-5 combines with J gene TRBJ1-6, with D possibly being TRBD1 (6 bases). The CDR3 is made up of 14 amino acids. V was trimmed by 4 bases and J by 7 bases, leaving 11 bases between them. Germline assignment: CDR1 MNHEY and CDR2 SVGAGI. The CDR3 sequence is CASSSRTDNSPLHF. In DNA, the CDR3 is TGTGCCAGCAGTTCCCGGACAGACAATTCACCCCTCCACTTT.

The DNA for the CDR3 is TGTGCCAGCAGTTCCAGACAGAACCAAGAGACCCAGTACTTC. It yields the protein CASSSRQNQETQYF. This chain connects TRBV27 to TRBJ2-5; weak D call: TRBD1 (5 bases). The V and J ends lost 4 bases and 0 bases respectively, with 9 bases between them. This CDR3 spans 14 amino acids. The V gene's germline CDR1 is MNHEY and CDR2 SMNVEV (reference sequence).

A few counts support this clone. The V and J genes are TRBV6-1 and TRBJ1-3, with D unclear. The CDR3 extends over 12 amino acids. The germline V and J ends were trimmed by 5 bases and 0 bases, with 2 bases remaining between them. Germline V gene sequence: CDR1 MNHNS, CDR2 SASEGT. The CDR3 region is CASSLSGNTIYF. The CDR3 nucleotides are TGTGCCAGCAGTCTCTCTGGAAACACCATATATTTT.

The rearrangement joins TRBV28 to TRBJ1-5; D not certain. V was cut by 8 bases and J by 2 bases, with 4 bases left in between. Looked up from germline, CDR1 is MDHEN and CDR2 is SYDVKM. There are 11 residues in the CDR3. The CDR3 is CASPGNQPQHF. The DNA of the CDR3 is TGTGCCAGCCCGGGCAATCAGCCCCAGCATTTT.

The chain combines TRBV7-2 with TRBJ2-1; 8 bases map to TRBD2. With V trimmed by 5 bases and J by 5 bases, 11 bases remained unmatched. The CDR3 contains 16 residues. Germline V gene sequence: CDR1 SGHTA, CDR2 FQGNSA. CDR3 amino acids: CASSPDSGGPDNEQFF. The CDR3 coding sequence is TGTGCCAGCAGCCCAGACAGCGGGGGCCCGGACAATGAGCAGTTCTTC.